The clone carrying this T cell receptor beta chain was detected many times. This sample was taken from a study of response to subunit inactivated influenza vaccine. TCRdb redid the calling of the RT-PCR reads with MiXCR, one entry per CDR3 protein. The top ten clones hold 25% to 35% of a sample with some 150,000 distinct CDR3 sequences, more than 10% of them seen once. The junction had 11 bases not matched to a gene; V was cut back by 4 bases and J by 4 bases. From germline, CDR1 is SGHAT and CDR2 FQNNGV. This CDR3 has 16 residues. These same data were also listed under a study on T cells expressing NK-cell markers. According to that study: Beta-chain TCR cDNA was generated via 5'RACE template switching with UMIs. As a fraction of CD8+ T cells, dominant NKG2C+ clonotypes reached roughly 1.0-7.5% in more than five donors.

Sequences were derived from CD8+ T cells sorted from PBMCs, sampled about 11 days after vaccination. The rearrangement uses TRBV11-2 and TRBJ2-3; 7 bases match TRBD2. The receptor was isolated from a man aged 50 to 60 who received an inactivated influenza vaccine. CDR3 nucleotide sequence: TGTGCCAGCAGCTCTCTACGGACTAGATCGCCAGATACGCAGTATTTT. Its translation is CASSSLRTRSPDTQYF. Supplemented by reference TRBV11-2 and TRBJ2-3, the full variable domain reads EAGVAQSPRYKIIEKRQSVAFWCNPISGHATLYWYQQILGQGPKLLIQFQNNGVVDDSQLPKDRFSAERLKGVDSTLKIQPAKLEDSAVYLCASSSLRTRSPDTQYFGPGTRLTVL.